The next 16 T cell receptor beta chains were all read from a single sample in a study of CD8 T cells in Susac syndrome. With random hexamers, reverse transcription was performed on about 0.45 to 1 ug of RNA. TCRdb recomputed calls from the immunoSEQ multiplex PCR reads with MiXCR, one row per CDR3 protein. The sample includes 110,000 or so distinct CDR3 sequences, roughly 92% of them seen just once. Material for sequencing was CD8+ T cells from PBMCs. The receptors come from a human donor in good health.

The chain employs TRBV19 and TRBJ1-1; maybe TRBD1 (6 bases). V was pared by 6 bases and J by 1 base, with 12 bases between. Germline CDR1 and CDR2: LNHDA and SQIVND (reference sequence). This CDR3 is built from 14 residues. Here the CDR3 reads CASSPGTKNTEAFF. DNA of the CDR3: TGTGCCAGTAGCCCCGGGACAAAGAACACTGAAGCTTTCTTT.

This chain connects TRBV7-9 to TRBJ1-1; D is ambiguous. The CDR3 has 15 amino acids. CDR1 is SEHNR and CDR2 is FQNEAQ in the germline V gene (reference sequence). V was clipped by 1 base and J by 2 bases, with 11 bases between them. The CDR3 sequence is CASSLGSSLNTEAFF. As DNA, the CDR3 is TGTGCCAGCAGCTTAGGTAGCAGCCTAAACACTGAAGCTTTCTTT.

This chain links TRBV29-1 with TRBJ1-3; D may be TRBD1 (5 bases). The CDR3 contains 13 residues. Per germline, CDR1 SQVTM and CDR2 ANQGSEA. V was clipped by 6 bases and J by 2 bases, with 11 bases between them. DNA for the CDR3: TGCAGCGTGACTCAAGGGGCTGGAAACACCATATATTTT. Translation gives CSVTQGAGNTIYF. Complete variable domain (other parts from reference TRBV29-1 and TRBJ1-3): SAVISQKPSRDICQRGTSLTIQCQVDSQVTMMFWYRQQPGQSLTLIATANQGSEATYESGFVIDKFPISRPNLTFSTLTVSNMSPEDSSIYLCSVTQGAGNTIYFGEGSWLTVV.

The chain recombines TRBV6-2 or TRBV6-3 with TRBJ2-7; a weak D match, TRBD1 (5 bases). Germline V gene sequence: CDR1 MNHEY, CDR2 SVGEGT. The length of the CDR3 is 16 residues. Deletions cut 2 bases from V and 5 bases from J, with 19 bases between. The CDR3 loop reads CASSYRLVSGNNEQYF. In nucleotides, the CDR3 is TGTGCCAGCAGTTACCGGCTTGTGTCAGGGAACAACGAGCAGTACTTC.

The chain uses TRBV7-9 and TRBJ1-1; unclear D gene. V lost 0 bases and J lost 7, with 12 bases in between. The length of the CDR3 is 14 residues. Per germline, CDR1 SEHNR and CDR2 FQNEAQ (reference sequence). CDR3 region: CASSLAQFALEAFF. DNA of the CDR3: TGTGCCAGCAGCTTAGCGCAGTTCGCACTTGAAGCTTTCTTT. The whole variable domain, remainder taken from reference TRBV7-9 and TRBJ1-1, is DTGVSQNPRHKITKRGQNVTFRCDPISEHNRLYWYRQTLGQGPEFLTYFQNEAQLEKSRLLSDRFSAERPKGSFSTLEIQRTEQGDSAMYLCASSLAQFALEAFFGQGTRLTVV.

The rearrangement links TRBV19 to TRBJ1-5; D perhaps matches TRBD1 (6 bases). V lost 8 bases and J 7 bases, leaving 18 bases between the germline ends. This CDR3 is built from 14 residues. Germline values: CDR1 LNHDA, CDR2 SQIVND (reference sequence). CDR3 in amino acids: CASRVGGAGQPQHF. CDR3 nucleotides: TGTGCCAGTCGTGTTGGGGGCGCGGGCCAGCCCCAGCATTTT.

The CDR3 DNA reads as TGCAGTGCTAAAAGTGAGGACAGGGGTTCCAGGGAGTACTTC. This sequence encodes CSAKSEDRGSREYF. The V and J genes are TRBV20-1 and TRBJ2-7; 9 bases match TRBD1. The length of the CDR3 is 14 residues. Trimming removed 4 bases from V and 11 bases from J; junction bases left unmatched: 15. Germline loops: CDR1 DFQATT, CDR2 SNEGSKA (reference sequence).

The chain is built from TRBV6-1 and TRBJ1-6, with a tentative D call TRBD1 (6 bases). Trimming pared 4 bases from V and 9 bases from J, leaving 7 bases between. The germline gives CDR1 MNHNS, CDR2 SASEGT. The CDR3 extends over 12 amino acids. The CDR3 region is CASSGDISPLHF. The CDR3 coding sequence is TGTGCCAGCAGTGGGGACATTTCACCCCTCCACTTT.

The chain is built from TRBV27 and TRBJ1-2; 10 bases line up with TRBD1. CDR1 MNHEY and CDR2 SMNVEV come from the germline V gene (reference sequence). V lost 6 bases and J lost 3; bases outside the gene matches: 7. This CDR3 spans 15 amino acids. The CDR3 sequence: CASRSKTGGDYGYTF. The DNA for the CDR3 is TGTGCCAGCAGATCCAAGACAGGGGGCGACTATGGCTACACCTTC.

J is TRBJ2-1 and V is TRBV19, with a tentative D call TRBD2 (5 bases). CDR1 is LNHDA, CDR2 SQIVND, per germline (reference sequence). V shed 7 bases and J shed 7 bases, with 14 bases lying between them. This CDR3 is 13 amino acids long. The CDR3 protein is CASNMNSGNEQFF. The CDR3 DNA is TGTGCCAGTAATATGAATTCGGGGAATGAGCAGTTCTTC.

The chain carries TRBV28 and TRBJ2-1; 7 bases match TRBD1. The length of the CDR3 is 16 residues. Germline lookup yields CDR1 MDHEN and CDR2 SYDVKM. Trimming removed 6 bases from V and 2 bases from J; junction bases left unmatched: 10. In DNA, the CDR3 is TGTGCCAGCAGCACCACAGGGGCCGTAGCCTACAATGAGCAGTTCTTC. Protein product: CASSTTGAVAYNEQFF.

This chain uses TRBV20-1 with TRBJ1-5; D is unclear. CDR1 DFQATT and CDR2 SNEGSKA come from the germline V gene (reference sequence). The ends were cut back, 0 bases at V and 7 bases at J, with 13 bases in the middle. The CDR3 covers 14 residues. As DNA, the CDR3 is TGCAGTGCTAGAGATCCATCAATGTCGCAGCCCCAGCATTTT. Translation: CSARDPSMSQPQHF.

This sequence joins TRBV28 and TRBJ2-7; no definite D call. The CDR3 totals 15 residues. Germline V CDR1 and CDR2: MDHEN, SYDVKM. Trimming cost V 5 bases and J 2 bases, with 16 bases left between them. The CDR3 spells CASSPRPRTPYEQYF. The CDR3 DNA sequence: TGTGCCAGCAGTCCAAGGCCTAGGACCCCCTACGAGCAGTACTTC.

The V call is TRBV13, the J call TRBJ2-1; D perhaps matches TRBD1 (6 bases). The V end was cut by 2 bases, the J end by 1 base, with 18 bases between. Germline V lookup: CDR1 PRHDT, CDR2 FYEKMQ (reference sequence). The CDR3 extends over 18 amino acids. The chain's CDR3 is CASSLYVSGRGSYNEQFF. In nucleotides, the CDR3 is TGTGCCAGCAGCTTATACGTTTCGGGCAGGGGATCCTACAATGAGCAGTTCTTC.

This rearrangement joins TRBV4-2 to TRBJ2-1, with TRBD2 identical over 13 bases. Germline values: CDR1 LGHNA, CDR2 YNFKEQ. V dropped 1 base and J dropped 8; count of bases not matched to a gene: 5. This CDR3 comprises 16 residues. In DNA, the CDR3 is TGTGCCAGCAGCCAAGGGACTAGCGGGAGTTCGGATGAGCAGTTCTTC. Its protein product is CASSQGTSGSSDEQFF.

The chain employs TRBV20-1 and TRBJ2-1; no reliable D call. The germline gives CDR1 DFQATT, CDR2 SNEGSKA (reference sequence). V gave up 7 bases and J gave up 5 bases, with 6 bases separating them. This CDR3 comprises 10 residues. The CDR3 sequence: CSGGNNEQFF. The CDR3 DNA is TGCAGTGGAGGAAACAATGAGCAGTTCTTC.